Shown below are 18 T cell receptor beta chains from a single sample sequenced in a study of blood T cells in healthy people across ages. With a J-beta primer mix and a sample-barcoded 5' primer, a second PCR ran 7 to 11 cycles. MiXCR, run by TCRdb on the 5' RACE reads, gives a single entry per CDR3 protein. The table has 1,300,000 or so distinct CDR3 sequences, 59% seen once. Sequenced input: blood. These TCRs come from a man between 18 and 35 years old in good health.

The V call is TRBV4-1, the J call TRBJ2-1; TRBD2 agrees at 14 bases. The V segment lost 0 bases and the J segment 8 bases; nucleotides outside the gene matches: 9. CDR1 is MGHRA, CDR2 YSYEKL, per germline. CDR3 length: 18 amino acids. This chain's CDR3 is CASSQEGTSGSKSHEQFF. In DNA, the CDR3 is TGCGCCAGCAGCCAAGAGGGGACTAGCGGGAGTAAAAGCCATGAGCAGTTCTTC.

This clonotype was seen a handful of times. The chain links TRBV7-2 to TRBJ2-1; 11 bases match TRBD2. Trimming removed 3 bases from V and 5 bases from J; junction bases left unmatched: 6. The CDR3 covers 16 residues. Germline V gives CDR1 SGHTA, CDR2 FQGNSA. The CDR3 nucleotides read TGTGCCAGCAGCTTCCCGACTAGCGGGACCAACAATGAGCAGTTCTTC. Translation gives CASSFPTSGTNNEQFF.

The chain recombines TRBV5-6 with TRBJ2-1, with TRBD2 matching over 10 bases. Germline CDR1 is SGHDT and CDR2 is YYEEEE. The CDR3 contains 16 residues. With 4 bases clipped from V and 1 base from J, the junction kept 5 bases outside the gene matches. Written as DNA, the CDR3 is TGTGCCAGCAGCCGACTAGCGGGCCAATCCTACAATGAGCAGTTCTTC. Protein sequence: CASSRLAGQSYNEQFF.

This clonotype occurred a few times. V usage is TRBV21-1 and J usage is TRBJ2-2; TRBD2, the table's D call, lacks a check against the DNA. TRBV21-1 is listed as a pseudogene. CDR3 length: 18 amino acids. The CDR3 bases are TGTGCCAGCAGCAATCTAAGGACCGGGACTGTTGAGAGCGGGGAGCTGTTTTTT. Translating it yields CASSNLRTGTVESGELFF.

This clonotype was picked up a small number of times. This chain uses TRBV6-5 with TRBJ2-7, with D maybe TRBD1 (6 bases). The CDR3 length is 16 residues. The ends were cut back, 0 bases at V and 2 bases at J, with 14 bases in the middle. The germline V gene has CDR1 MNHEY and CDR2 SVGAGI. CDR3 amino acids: CASSYSTGWRTYEQYF. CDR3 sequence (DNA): TGTGCCAGCAGTTACTCGACAGGATGGAGGACCTACGAGCAGTACTTC.

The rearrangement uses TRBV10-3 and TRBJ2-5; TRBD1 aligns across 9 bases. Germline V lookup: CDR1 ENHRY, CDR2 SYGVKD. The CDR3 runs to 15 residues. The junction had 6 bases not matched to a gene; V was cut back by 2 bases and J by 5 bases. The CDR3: CAISERGQGGETQYF. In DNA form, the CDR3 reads TGTGCCATCAGTGAGAGGGGACAGGGCGGGGAGACCCAGTACTTC.

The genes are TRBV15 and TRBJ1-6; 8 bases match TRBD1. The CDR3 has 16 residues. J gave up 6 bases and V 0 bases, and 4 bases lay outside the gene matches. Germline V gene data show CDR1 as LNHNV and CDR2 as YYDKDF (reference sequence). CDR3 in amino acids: CATSRERTGLNSPLHF. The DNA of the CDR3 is TGTGCCACCAGCAGAGAGCGGACAGGGCTTAATTCACCCCTCCACTTT.

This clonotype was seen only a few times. The CDR3 nucleotides are TGTGCCAGCAGCCAGTTCAATCAGCCCCAGCATTTT. Its protein is CASSQFNQPQHF. This rearrangement joins TRBV7-9 to TRBJ1-5; D remains ambiguous. Germline V gives CDR1 SEHNR, CDR2 FQNEAQ (reference sequence). V lost 5 bases and J 3 bases, leaving 5 bases between the germline ends. CDR3 length equals 12 residues. Full variable domain (remainder filled in from reference TRBV7-9 and TRBJ1-5): DTGVSQNPRHKITKRGQNVTFRCDPISEHNRLYWYRQTLGQGPEFLTYFQNEAQLEKSRLLSDRFSAERPKGSFSTLEIQRTEQGDSAMYLCASSQFNQPQHFGDGTRLSIL.

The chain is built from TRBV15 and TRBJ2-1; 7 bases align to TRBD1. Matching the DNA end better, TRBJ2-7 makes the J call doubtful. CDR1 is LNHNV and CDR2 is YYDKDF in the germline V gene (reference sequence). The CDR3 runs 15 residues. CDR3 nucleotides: TGTGCCACCAGCCTTGACAGGGTTCCCTACAATGAGCAGTACTTC. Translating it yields CATSLDRVPYNEQYF.

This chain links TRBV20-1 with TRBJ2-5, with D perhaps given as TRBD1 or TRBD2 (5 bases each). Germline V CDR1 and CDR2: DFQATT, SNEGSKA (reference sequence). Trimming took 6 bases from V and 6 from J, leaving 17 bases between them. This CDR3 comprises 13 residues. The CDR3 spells CSARDRGWKTQYF. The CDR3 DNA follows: TGCAGTGCACGGGACCGCGGATGGAAGACCCAGTACTTC.

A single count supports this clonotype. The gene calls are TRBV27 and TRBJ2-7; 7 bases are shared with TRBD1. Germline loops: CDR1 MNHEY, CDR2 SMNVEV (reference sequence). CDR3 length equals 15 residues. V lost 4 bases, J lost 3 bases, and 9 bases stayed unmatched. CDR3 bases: TGTGCCAGCAGTTCCCGACAGGGAATCAACTACGAGCAGTACTTC. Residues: CASSSRQGINYEQYF.

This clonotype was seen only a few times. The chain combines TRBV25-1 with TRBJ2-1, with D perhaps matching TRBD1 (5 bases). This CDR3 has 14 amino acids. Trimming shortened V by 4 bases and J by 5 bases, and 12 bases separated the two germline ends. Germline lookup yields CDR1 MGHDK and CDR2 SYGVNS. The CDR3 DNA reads TGTGCCAGCAGTGCAGTAAGGGGTAACAATGAGCAGTTCTTC. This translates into CASSAVRGNNEQFF.

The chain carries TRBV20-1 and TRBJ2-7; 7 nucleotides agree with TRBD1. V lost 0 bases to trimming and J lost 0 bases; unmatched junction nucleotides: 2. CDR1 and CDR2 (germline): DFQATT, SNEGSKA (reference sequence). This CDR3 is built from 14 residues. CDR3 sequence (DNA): TGCAGTGCTAGAGAGGACAGGACCTCCTACGAGCAGTACTTC. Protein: CSAREDRTSYEQYF.

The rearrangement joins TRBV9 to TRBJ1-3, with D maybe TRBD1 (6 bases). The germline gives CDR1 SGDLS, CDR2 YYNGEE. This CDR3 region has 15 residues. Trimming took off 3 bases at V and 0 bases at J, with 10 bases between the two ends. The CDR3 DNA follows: TGTGCCAGCAGCGCCCCAGGGGTCTCTGGAAACACCATATATTTT. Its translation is CASSAPGVSGNTIYF. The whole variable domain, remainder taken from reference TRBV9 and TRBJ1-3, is DSGVTQTPKHLITATGQRVTLRCSPRSGDLSVYWYQQSLDQGLQFLIQYYNGEERAKGNILERFSAQQFPDLHSELNLSSLELGDSALYFCASSAPGVSGNTIYFGEGSWLTVV.

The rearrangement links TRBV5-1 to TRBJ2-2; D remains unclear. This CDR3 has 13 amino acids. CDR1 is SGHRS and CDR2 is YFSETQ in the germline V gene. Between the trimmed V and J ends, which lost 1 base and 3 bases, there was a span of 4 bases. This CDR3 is CASSLMDTGELFF. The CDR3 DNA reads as TGCGCCAGCAGCTTGATGGACACCGGGGAGCTGTTTTTT.

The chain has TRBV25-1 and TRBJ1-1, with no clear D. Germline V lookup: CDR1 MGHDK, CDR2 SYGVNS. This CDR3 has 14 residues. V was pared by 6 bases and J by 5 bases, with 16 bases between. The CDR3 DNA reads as TGTGCCAGCAGACCCGGGCCCCCGGGGACTGAAGCTTTCTTT. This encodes CASRPGPPGTEAFF. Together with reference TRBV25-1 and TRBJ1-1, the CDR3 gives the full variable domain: EADIYQTPRYLVIGTGKKITLECSQTMGHDKMYWYQQDPGMELHLIHYSYGVNSTEKGDLSSESTVSRIRTEHFPLTLESARPSHTSQYLCASRPGPPGTEAFFGQGTRLTVV.

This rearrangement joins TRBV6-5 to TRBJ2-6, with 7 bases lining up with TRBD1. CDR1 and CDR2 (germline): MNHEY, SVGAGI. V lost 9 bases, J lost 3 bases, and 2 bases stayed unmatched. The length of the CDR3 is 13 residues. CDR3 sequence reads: CASTGDGANVLTF. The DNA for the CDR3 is TGTGCCAGTACAGGGGATGGGGCCAACGTCCTGACTTTC.

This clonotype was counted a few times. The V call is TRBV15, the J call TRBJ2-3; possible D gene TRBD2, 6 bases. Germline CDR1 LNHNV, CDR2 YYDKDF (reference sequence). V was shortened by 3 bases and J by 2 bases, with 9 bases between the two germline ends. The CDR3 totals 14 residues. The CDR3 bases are TGTGCCACCAGCAGTGGAGGGGTCACAGATACGCAGTATTTT. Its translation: CATSSGGVTDTQYF.